A single sample is the source of the 30 T cell receptor beta chains below, sequenced in a study of CD8 T cells in Susac syndrome. RNA amounts of about 0.5 to 1 ug underwent reverse transcription with random hexamers. TCRdb reprocessed the immunoSEQ multiplex PCR reads via MiXCR and lists one record per CDR3 protein. The sample records 200,000 to 250,000 distinct CDR3 sequences, roughly 90% being singletons. Sequences were obtained from CD8+ T cells from PBMCs. Receptor source: a human donor with multiple sclerosis.

This sequence joins TRBV6-5 and TRBJ2-1, with TRBD2 identical over 11 bases. With V trimmed by 4 bases and J by 2 bases, 4 bases remained unmatched. The length of the CDR3 is 16 residues. CDR1 and CDR2 (germline): MNHEY, SVGAGI. In DNA, the CDR3 is TGTGCCAGCAGTTCTAGCGGGAGGAAGCCCTACAATGAGCAGTTCTTC. Translation: CASSSSGRKPYNEQFF.

This clonotype has a single count. V is TRBV7-8 and J is TRBJ2-7; D may be TRBD2 (5 bases). The CDR3 extends over 14 amino acids. Trimming pared 1 base from V and 5 bases from J, leaving 12 bases between. Germline V lookup: CDR1 SGHVS, CDR2 FQNEAQ. The CDR3 region has the DNA TGTGCCAGCAGCTTAGTAGGCGGGTGGGACGAGCAGTACTTC. Translation gives CASSLVGGWDEQYF.

The chain is built from TRBV20-1 and TRBJ2-7; D call uncertain. From germline, CDR1 is DFQATT and CDR2 SNEGSKA (reference sequence). Trimming left V 0 bases short and J 3 bases short, with 15 bases between. The CDR3 totals 15 residues. The CDR3 bases are TGCAGTGCTAGAGAAGGCGGACGGATAGACTACGAGCAGTACTTC. This codes for CSAREGGRIDYEQYF.

V is TRBV13 and J is TRBJ1-2, with 7 bases aligning to TRBD1. Germline lookup yields CDR1 PRHDT and CDR2 FYEKMQ (reference sequence). J lost 4 bases, V lost 6 bases, and 14 bases had no gene match. This CDR3 is 16 amino acids long. The CDR3 spells CASSPPLDREGYGYTF. The CDR3 DNA is TGTGCCAGCAGTCCACCTCTAGACAGGGAGGGCTATGGCTACACCTTC.

V and J are TRBV25-1 and TRBJ1-5, with 8 bases aligning to TRBD1. This CDR3 spans 14 amino acids. V gave up 3 bases and J gave up 9 bases; unmatched junction bases: 7. The germline gives CDR1 MGHDK, CDR2 SYGVNS. The CDR3 region is CASSDWTGLWPQHF. Written as DNA, the CDR3 is TGTGCCAGCAGTGATTGGACAGGGCTTTGGCCCCAGCATTTT.

The V gene is TRBV6-2 or TRBV6-3, the J gene TRBJ1-5; TRBD1 might be the D (6 bases). The V gene lost 4 bases and the J gene lost 0 bases, with 13 bases spanning the gap. There are 16 residues in the CDR3. CDR1 and CDR2 from the germline V gene are MNHEY and SVGEGT. The CDR3 sequence: CASSLDRTYSNQPQHF. CDR3 nucleotides: TGTGCCAGCAGTTTGGACAGAACTTATAGCAATCAGCCCCAGCATTTT.

The chain carries TRBV12-3 or TRBV12-4 and TRBJ1-4; maybe TRBD1 (5 bases). V was pared by 6 bases and J by 8 bases, with 25 bases between. This CDR3 has 17 amino acids. The CDR3 coding sequence is TGTGCCAGCAGCCTCTTGGGGCCCGTGAGTGATAGCGAAAAACTGTTTTTT. This translates into CASSLLGPVSDSEKLFF.

The rearrangement links TRBV29-1 to TRBJ1-2, with TRBD1 identical over 9 bases. Germline V gene data show CDR1 as SQVTM and CDR2 as ANQGSEA. V lost 0 bases to trimming and J lost 6 bases; unmatched junction nucleotides: 8. CDR3 length equals 15 residues. Written as DNA, the CDR3 is TGCAGCGTTGAAGAGGTCCCGGGACAGGGTGATGGCTACACCTTC. Translation: CSVEEVPGQGDGYTF.

V is TRBV12-3 or TRBV12-4 and J is TRBJ1-4; D gene uncertain. Trimming removed 4 bases from V and 3 bases from J, with 3 bases in between. This CDR3 has 12 amino acids. DNA for the CDR3: TGTGCCAGCAGTTACCCTAATGAAAAACTGTTTTTT. Its translation: CASSYPNEKLFF.

The V call is TRBV12-3 or TRBV12-4, the J call TRBJ2-1; D gene uncertain. The V gene lost 5 bases and the J gene lost 8 bases, with 19 bases spanning the gap. The CDR3 is 15 residues long. The CDR3 sequence is CASSPRWASGDEQFF. The DNA for the CDR3 is TGTGCCAGCAGTCCCCGTTGGGCTAGTGGCGATGAGCAGTTCTTC.

This clonotype was detected a few times. Germline is not matched at one junction end, which may reflect a read error. CDR3 sequence reads: CASSRRGQPYEQYF. For the CDR3, the DNA is TGTGCTAGCAGCCGGAGGGGACAGCCCTACGAGCAGTACTTC. The chain is built from TRBV3-1 and TRBJ2-7, with D possibly TRBD1 on 7 matching bases. This CDR3 is built from 14 residues. Germline CDR1 and CDR2: LGHDT and YNNKEL (reference sequence).

This chain joins TRBV29-1 and TRBJ2-3; 7 bases align to TRBD2. The CDR3 is 14 residues long. Trimming took 4 bases from V and 2 from J; bases not matched to a gene: 6. In germline, CDR1 is SQVTM, CDR2 ANQGSEA. CDR3 residues: CSVGGLPYTDTQYF. CDR3 bases: TGCAGCGTTGGGGGACTACCTTACACAGATACGCAGTATTTT.

V usage is TRBV9 and J usage is TRBJ2-2; D may be TRBD1 (5 bases). The V gene lost 4 bases and the J gene lost 2 bases, with 21 bases spanning the gap. The V gene's germline CDR1 is SGDLS and CDR2 YYNGEE. The CDR3 loop spans 18 amino acids. CDR3 sequence reads: CASSPLMTDRLNTGELFF. Here the CDR3 DNA reads TGTGCCAGCAGCCCCTTGATGACAGACCGATTAAACACCGGGGAGCTGTTTTTT.

The rearrangement uses TRBV4-3 and TRBJ2-7; TRBD1 matches 9 bases. The CDR3 loop spans 15 amino acids. Germline trimming cut 0 bases from V and 6 bases from J; bases unmatched to any gene: 6. The germline CDR1 and CDR2 sequences are LGHNA and YSLEER. In nucleotides, the CDR3 is TGCGCCAGCAGCCAAGATTGGGACAGGGTCGGCGAGCAGTACTTC. It codes for CASSQDWDRVGEQYF.

The genes are TRBV7-9 and TRBJ2-7; 8 bases are a match to TRBD1. The J segment lost 4 bases and the V segment lost 6 bases, leaving 5 bases of the junction unmatched. The CDR3 runs 13 residues. Germline values: CDR1 SEHNR, CDR2 FQNEAQ (reference sequence). Written as DNA, the CDR3 is TGTGCCAGCAGACCCGGGACAGGTTACGAGCAGTACTTC. It is translated as CASRPGTGYEQYF.

The rearrangement links TRBV30 to TRBJ2-7; TRBD1 matches 7 bases. Per germline, CDR1 GTSNPN and CDR2 SVGIG (reference sequence). Trimming at V came to 1 base and at J to 6 bases, leaving 0 bases not matched to a gene. The CDR3 length is 11 residues. DNA for the CDR3: TGTGCCTGGAGTGCAGGGGGCGAGCAGTACTTC. Translation: CAWSAGGEQYF.

The genes are TRBV4-2 and TRBJ1-1, with no clear D. Germline V lookup: CDR1 LGHNA, CDR2 YNFKEQ. V was trimmed by 0 bases and J by 0 bases, leaving 8 bases between them. The length of the CDR3 is 15 residues. CDR3 sequence: CASSQEGWMNTEAFF. The CDR3 bases are TGTGCCAGCAGCCAAGAAGGGTGGATGAACACTGAAGCTTTCTTT.

V and J are TRBV19 and TRBJ2-4, with a tentative D call TRBD1 (6 bases). The CDR3 has 15 residues. The germline V and J ends were trimmed by 7 bases and 3 bases, with 16 bases remaining between them. Germline V gene data show CDR1 as LNHDA and CDR2 as SQIVND (reference sequence). The CDR3 DNA sequence: TGTGCCAGTACCCGGGACACGCTCAACAAAAACATTCAGTACTTC. It translates to CASTRDTLNKNIQYF.

This rearrangement joins TRBV20-1 to TRBJ2-1, with TRBD2 matching over 12 bases. The germline V gene has CDR1 DFQATT and CDR2 SNEGSKA (reference sequence). Unmatched junction bases numbered 17, after V lost 6 bases and J lost 2 bases. The CDR3 is 19 amino acids. The CDR3 loop is CSANAFVGTSGSTYNEQFF. The CDR3 DNA is TGCAGTGCAAATGCTTTTGTTGGGACTAGCGGGTCAACCTACAATGAGCAGTTCTTC.

The chain recombines TRBV20-1 with TRBJ2-3; TRBD2 aligns across 8 bases. Losses at the gene ends were 0 bases for V and 2 bases for J; bases not matched to a gene: 4. Looked up from germline, CDR1 is DFQATT and CDR2 is SNEGSKA (reference sequence). The CDR3 runs to 15 residues. CDR3 DNA: TGCAGTGCTAGAGATCTACTAGCGGTCACAGATACGCAGTATTTT. This sequence encodes CSARDLLAVTDTQYF.

This chain connects TRBV2 to TRBJ2-7; D is possibly TRBD2 (6 bases). Trimming took 6 bases from V and 12 from J, leaving 24 bases between them. The germline gives CDR1 SNHLY, CDR2 FYNNEI. This CDR3 spans 14 amino acids. CDR3 amino acids: CASSADPGSGDTYF. CDR3 bases: TGTGCCAGCAGCGCCGACCCCGGGTCGGGAGACACGTACTTC.

This chain uses TRBV30 with TRBJ1-1, with D unclear. V was pared by 2 bases and J by 0 bases, with 13 bases between. Per germline, CDR1 GTSNPN and CDR2 SVGIG (reference sequence). This CDR3 spans 15 amino acids. CDR3 bases: TGTGCCTGGAGTCCGACCGCGTACCTGAACACTGAAGCTTTCTTT. It is translated as CAWSPTAYLNTEAFF.

The rearrangement links TRBV4-1 to TRBJ1-1, with a tentative D call TRBD1 (6 bases). This CDR3 region has 14 residues. The ends were cut back, 4 bases at V and 3 bases at J, with 12 bases in the middle. Germline CDR1 reads MGHRA; CDR2 reads YSYEKL. CDR3 region: CASSLRGPDTEAFF. CDR3 DNA sequence: TGCGCCAGCAGCCTCCGGGGGCCGGACACTGAAGCTTTCTTT.

This clonotype is a singleton in its sample. The chain couples TRBV27 to TRBJ1-5; 9 bases line up with TRBD1. The CDR3 length is 15 residues. Germline values: CDR1 MNHEY, CDR2 SMNVEV (reference sequence). V trimming: 1 base; J trimming: 4 bases; junction bases outside the gene matches: 2. The CDR3 DNA reads as TGTGCCAGCAGTTTATACGGGACAGGGAATCAGCCCCAGCATTTT. Protein: CASSLYGTGNQPQHF.

Concerning this clonotype itself: One end of the junction is discordant with germline, which a read error may explain. The CDR3 region has the DNA TGTGCCAGCACCGTAAGCGGACGCTCCACAGATACGCAGTATTTT. Protein: CASTVSGRSTDTQYF. V gene TRBV9 combines with J gene TRBJ2-3, with D possibly TRBD2 on 5 matching bases. The CDR3 is made up of 15 amino acids. The germline CDR1 and CDR2 sequences are SGDLS and YYNGEE.

This rearrangement joins TRBV7-9 to TRBJ2-3; possibly TRBD1 for D (5 bases). The CDR3 consists of 14 residues. Trimming shortened V by 2 bases and J by 0 bases, and 6 bases separated the two germline ends. From germline, CDR1 is SEHNR and CDR2 FQNEAQ (reference sequence). CDR3 region: CASSLQGSTDTQYF. CDR3 in DNA: TGTGCCAGCAGCTTACAGGGAAGCACAGATACGCAGTATTTT. The whole variable domain, remainder taken from reference TRBV7-9 and TRBJ2-3, is DTGVSQNPRHKITKRGQNVTFRCDPISEHNRLYWYRQTLGQGPEFLTYFQNEAQLEKSRLLSDRFSAERPKGSFSTLEIQRTEQGDSAMYLCASSLQGSTDTQYFGPGTRLTVL.

J is TRBJ1-1 and V is TRBV12-3 or TRBV12-4; no reliable D call. Trimming left V 5 bases short and J 7 bases short, with 11 bases between. The CDR3 length is 12 residues. The CDR3 sequence is CASSVGSLEAFF. The CDR3 bases are TGTGCCAGCAGTGTAGGCAGCCTTGAAGCTTTCTTT.

As concerns this clonotype: Germline and junction disagree at one end, which may indicate a read error. This sequence joins TRBV6-2 or TRBV6-3 and TRBJ2-2; no firm D call. Germline V gene lookup returns CDR1 MNHEY and CDR2 SVGEGT. The CDR3 extends over 12 amino acids. CDR3: CASSLNAGELFF. Here the CDR3 DNA reads TGTGCCAGCAGCCTGAACGCCGGGGAGCTGTTTTTT.

The V gene is TRBV27, the J gene TRBJ2-1, with D possibly matching TRBD2 (6 bases). This CDR3 is 15 amino acids long. Germline CDR1 is MNHEY and CDR2 is SMNVEV (reference sequence). V was shortened by 1 base and J by 4 bases, with 11 bases between the two germline ends. CDR3 bases: TGTGCCAGCAGTTTATGGCGGGGCTCTTACAATGAGCAGTTCTTC. Amino acids: CASSLWRGSYNEQFF.

The chain carries TRBV23-1 and TRBJ2-2; 11 bases agree with TRBD1. TRBV23-1 is labeled an ORF, and its function is uncertain. The CDR3 has 14 amino acids. V trimming: 10 bases; J trimming: 4 bases; junction bases outside the gene matches: 5. CDR3 in amino acids: CANVGQGATGELFF. The CDR3 DNA is TGCGCCAACGTTGGACAGGGGGCCACCGGGGAGCTGTTTTTT.